These 24 T cell receptor beta chains came from one sample sequenced in a study of early T cells in non-severe SARS-CoV-2 infection. TCRdb fed the 5' RACE reads into MiXCR, producing one record per CDR3 protein. Among 50,000 to 65,000 distinct CDR3 sequences listed, roughly 7.8% were seen once. This specimen was whole blood, taken at baseline. Every receptor here comes from an adult who was a healthcare worker with PCR-confirmed SARS-CoV-2 infection or an uninfected control (not recorded which).

The gene calls are TRBV13 and TRBJ2-3, with a tentative D call TRBD1 (5 bases). Trimming shortened V by 1 base and J by 2 bases, and 16 bases separated the two germline ends. CDR1 and CDR2 (germline): PRHDT, FYEKMQ (reference sequence). The CDR3 runs 17 residues. This CDR3 reads CASSLEGGAEDTDTQYF. DNA of the CDR3: TGTGCCAGCAGCTTAGAGGGTGGGGCCGAGGACACAGATACGCAGTATTTT. Looking up the rest from reference TRBV13 and TRBJ2-3 gives the full variable domain: AAGVIQSPRHLIKEKRETATLKCYPIPRHDTVYWYQQGPGQDPQFLISFYEKMQSDKGSIPDRFSAQQFSDYHSELNMSSLELGDSALYFCASSLEGGAEDTDTQYFGPGTRLTVL.

The sample holds many counts of this clonotype. The chain recombines TRBV3-1 with TRBJ2-2; D gene ambiguous. The CDR3 covers 14 residues. V shed 4 bases and J shed 1 base, with 7 bases lying between them. Germline CDR1 reads LGHDT; CDR2 reads YNNKEL (reference sequence). CDR3 sequence (DNA): TGTGCCAGCAGCCCTCTTGGGAACACCGGGGAGCTGTTTTTT. It is translated as CASSPLGNTGELFF. The full variable domain, completed using reference TRBV3-1 and TRBJ2-2, is DTAVSQTPKYLVTQMGNDKSIKCEQNLGHDTMYWYKQDSKKFLKIMFSYNNKELIINETVPNRFSPKSPDKAHLNLHINSLELGDSAVYFCASSPLGNTGELFFGEGSRLTVL.

The J gene is TRBJ2-3, the V gene TRBV20-1; 11 bases map to TRBD2. The V gene's germline CDR1 is DFQATT and CDR2 SNEGSKA (reference sequence). Losses at the gene ends were 5 bases for V and 2 bases for J; bases not matched to a gene: 6. The CDR3 has 15 residues. The CDR3 nucleotides read TGCAGTGCTCACGGGACTAGCGGCAACACAGATACGCAGTATTTT. Its protein product is CSAHGTSGNTDTQYF.

The rearrangement uses TRBV19 and TRBJ2-5, with D possibly TRBD1 on 6 matching bases. The CDR3 consists of 14 residues. Germline V gene data show CDR1 as LNHDA and CDR2 as SQIVND (reference sequence). V lost 3 bases and J lost 6, with 14 bases in between. The CDR3 loop is CASSIDTRGQTQYF. Here the CDR3 DNA reads TGTGCCAGTAGTATCGACACCAGGGGTCAGACCCAGTACTTC.

This chain connects TRBV29-1 to TRBJ2-7, with 8 positions matching TRBD2. With V trimmed by 4 bases and J by 5 bases, 7 bases remained unmatched. The CDR3 is 13 amino acids. Germline CDR1 SQVTM, CDR2 ANQGSEA. CDR3 in DNA: TGCAGCGTTGTGCCAGCGGGAGTCCACGAGCAGTACTTC. Amino acid sequence: CSVVPAGVHEQYF.

This clonotype came up a few times. V gene TRBV7-2 combines with J gene TRBJ1-4; 9 bases agree with TRBD1. Germline CDR1 and CDR2: SGHTA and FQGNSA. J was trimmed by 6 bases and V by 2 bases; bases with no gene match: 4. The CDR3 runs to 15 residues. The CDR3 bases are TGTGCCAGCAGCTTATGGGGACAGGGTCATGAAAAACTGTTTTTT. Translated, it gives CASSLWGQGHEKLFF.

The gene calls are TRBV7-3 and TRBJ1-2, with a possible D match to TRBD1 (6 bases). The V gene lost 5 bases and the J gene lost 4 bases, with 14 bases spanning the gap. This CDR3 is 14 amino acids long. Germline-derived CDR1 and CDR2 are SGHTA and FQGTGA. Here the CDR3 reads CASSRDIVGYGYTF. The CDR3 DNA is TGTGCCAGCAGCCGGGACATCGTTGGCTATGGCTACACCTTC.

This clonotype was detected ten times or more. The rearrangement links TRBV29-1 to TRBJ2-3, with D tentatively TRBD1 (5 bases). The germline V gene has CDR1 SQVTM and CDR2 ANQGSEA. The CDR3 totals 13 residues. Deletions cut 3 bases from V and 2 bases from J, with 9 bases between. For the CDR3, the DNA is TGCAGCGTTGAGCAGGGAAACACAGATACGCAGTATTTT. It translates to CSVEQGNTDTQYF.

J is TRBJ2-1 and V is TRBV15; 7 nucleotides agree with TRBD2. CDR1 and CDR2 from the germline V gene are LNHNV and YYDKDF (reference sequence). J was trimmed by 0 bases and V by 1 base; bases with no gene match: 3. This CDR3 comprises 16 residues. The CDR3 region is CATSRGREVSYNEQFF. The DNA for the CDR3 is TGTGCCACCAGCAGAGGACGGGAGGTCTCCTACAATGAGCAGTTCTTC.

This clonotype was recorded at least ten times. The CDR3 loop is CSARDPGTSGRAVSDTQYF. For the CDR3, the DNA is TGCAGTGCTAGAGATCCGGGGACTAGCGGGAGGGCCGTGAGCGATACGCAGTATTTT. The V and J genes are TRBV20-1 and TRBJ2-3; 16 positions agree with TRBD2. CDR3 length equals 19 residues. Per germline, CDR1 DFQATT and CDR2 SNEGSKA (reference sequence). The V segment lost 0 bases and the J segment 6 bases; nucleotides outside the gene matches: 12.

This clonotype was observed a handful of times. The CDR3 is CATAPAVNYEQYF. CDR3 nucleotides: TGTGCCACCGCCCCAGCGGTCAACTACGAGCAGTACTTC. This chain links TRBV10-3 with TRBJ2-7, with a weak D call TRBD2 (5 bases). Germline CDR1 reads ENHRY; CDR2 reads SYGVKD. V gave up 10 bases and J gave up 3 bases, with 16 bases separating them. This CDR3 spans 13 amino acids.

This clonotype was seen repeatedly, ten times or more. The rearrangement uses TRBV11-1 and TRBJ2-3; 8 bases map to TRBD2. The CDR3 sequence is 15 residues long. CDR1 is SGHAT and CDR2 is FQDESV in the germline V gene (reference sequence). V lost 5 bases and J lost 8; bases outside the gene matches: 12. The DNA for the CDR3 is TGTGCCAGCAGCACAACGGGCGGCCGGGGGGGTACGCAGTATTTT. Residues: CASSTTGGRGGTQYF.

This clonotype was recorded a few times. This sequence joins TRBV28 and TRBJ2-6; TRBD2 might be the D (6 bases). Per the germline V gene, CDR1 is MDHEN and CDR2 is SYDVKM. CDR3 length equals 16 residues. V gave up 6 bases and J gave up 2 bases, with 14 bases separating them. The CDR3 spells CASSPGEEAGANVLTF. The CDR3, as DNA: TGTGCCAGCAGCCCGGGGGAGGAGGCTGGGGCCAACGTCCTGACTTTC.

This clonotype has at least ten counts. The V and J genes are TRBV7-2 and TRBJ2-5, with unresolved D. Germline V gene sequence: CDR1 SGHTA, CDR2 FQGNSA. CDR3 size: 14 residues. Trimming shortened V by 0 bases and J by 1 base, and 6 bases separated the two germline ends. DNA for the CDR3: TGTGCCAGCAGCTTAGCGACACGCCAAGAGACCCAGTACTTC. Its translation: CASSLATRQETQYF.

This clonotype has only a few counts. The chain employs TRBV7-2 and TRBJ2-1; 9 bases match TRBD2. The CDR3 extends over 16 amino acids. In germline, CDR1 is SGHTA, CDR2 FQGNSA. With V trimmed by 5 bases and J by 5 bases, 10 bases remained unmatched. The CDR3 DNA sequence: TGTGCCAGCAGCCCTTACAGGGCGGGAGGGAACAATGAGCAGTTCTTC. Translated, it gives CASSPYRAGGNNEQFF.

This clonotype was recorded at least ten times. The chain links TRBV28 to TRBJ2-7; the D gene could be TRBD1 or TRBD2 (5 bases each). Germline V gives CDR1 MDHEN, CDR2 SYDVKM. Deletions cut 3 bases from V and 0 bases from J, with 6 bases between. This CDR3 contains 13 residues. The DNA for the CDR3 is TGTGCCAGCAGTTTGGGACCCTCCTACGAGCAGTACTTC. Protein: CASSLGPSYEQYF.

The chain has TRBV21-1 and TRBJ2-5; the table's D call, TRBD2, was not checked against the DNA. TRBV21-1 has pseudogene status. The CDR3 has 18 residues. The CDR3 nucleotides read TGTGCCAGCAGCAATAATCCCGAGCGGACTAAAGCACAAGAGACCCAGTACTTC. Protein product: CASSNNPERTKAQETQYF.

This clonotype was seen at least ten times. The chain carries TRBV25-1 and TRBJ1-1; 10 nucleotides match TRBD1. There are 17 residues in the CDR3. With 7 bases clipped from V and 5 bases from J, the junction kept 16 bases outside the gene matches. CDR1 MGHDK and CDR2 SYGVNS come from the germline V gene. The CDR3 loop is CASTPLTPTGGSTEAFF. CDR3 nucleotides: TGTGCCAGCACTCCCCTTACCCCGACAGGGGGCTCGACTGAAGCTTTCTTT.

This clonotype was counted at least ten times. The rearrangement joins TRBV28 to TRBJ1-5; D ambiguous. Trimming cost V 3 bases and J 9 bases, with 6 bases left between them. This CDR3 spans 11 amino acids. Looked up from germline, CDR1 is MDHEN and CDR2 is SYDVKM. CDR3 sequence: CASSFRGPQHF. CDR3 nucleotide sequence: TGTGCCAGCAGTTTCCGTGGGCCCCAGCATTTT.

This chain joins TRBV7-9 and TRBJ1-5; D unresolved. The V and J ends lost 5 bases and 4 bases respectively, with 6 bases between them. CDR1 and CDR2 from the germline V gene are SEHNR and FQNEAQ (reference sequence). There are 12 residues in the CDR3. Here the CDR3 DNA reads TGTGCCAGCAGCCCACCGAATCAGCCCCAGCATTTT. It yields the protein CASSPPNQPQHF.

This clonotype was recorded at least ten times. The chain links TRBV6-6 to TRBJ2-2, with TRBD1 matching over 10 bases. CDR3 size: 13 residues. Germline assignment: CDR1 MNHNY and CDR2 SVGAGI (reference sequence). After removal of 9 bases from V and 6 bases from J, the junction contained 4 bases not matched to a gene. In DNA form, the CDR3 reads TGTGCCAGTGACAGGGGGCGCGCCGGGGAGCTGTTTTTT. Its protein is CASDRGRAGELFF.

In regard to this clonotype: A read error may produce the germline difference seen at one junction end. The chain employs TRBV5-1 and TRBJ2-3, with D perhaps given as TRBD1 or TRBD2 (6 bases each). This CDR3 region has 15 residues. Germline assignment: CDR1 SGHRS and CDR2 YFSETQ. The CDR3 nucleotides read TGCGCCAGCAGCTGGAGTGGAGGGGCGACAGGTACGCAGTATTTT. It encodes CASSWSGGATGTQYF.

This clonotype has a count of ten or more. This sequence joins TRBV29-1 and TRBJ1-5; weak D call: TRBD1 (6 bases). Trimming took off 4 bases at V and 2 bases at J, with 15 bases between the two ends. The CDR3 runs 15 residues. Germline CDR1 reads SQVTM; CDR2 reads ANQGSEA. This chain's CDR3 is CSVVVGGGRNQPQHF. CDR3 DNA sequence: TGCAGCGTTGTGGTTGGGGGGGGCCGCAATCAGCCCCAGCATTTT.

This chain joins TRBV7-2 and TRBJ2-1; D gene uncertain. Germline V gene lookup returns CDR1 SGHTA and CDR2 FQGNSA. The CDR3 consists of 15 residues. V dropped 2 bases and J dropped 0 bases, with 8 bases sitting between them. Written as DNA, the CDR3 is TGTGCCAGCAGCTTATCCGGAACCTCCTACAATGAGCAGTTCTTC. This sequence encodes CASSLSGTSYNEQFF.